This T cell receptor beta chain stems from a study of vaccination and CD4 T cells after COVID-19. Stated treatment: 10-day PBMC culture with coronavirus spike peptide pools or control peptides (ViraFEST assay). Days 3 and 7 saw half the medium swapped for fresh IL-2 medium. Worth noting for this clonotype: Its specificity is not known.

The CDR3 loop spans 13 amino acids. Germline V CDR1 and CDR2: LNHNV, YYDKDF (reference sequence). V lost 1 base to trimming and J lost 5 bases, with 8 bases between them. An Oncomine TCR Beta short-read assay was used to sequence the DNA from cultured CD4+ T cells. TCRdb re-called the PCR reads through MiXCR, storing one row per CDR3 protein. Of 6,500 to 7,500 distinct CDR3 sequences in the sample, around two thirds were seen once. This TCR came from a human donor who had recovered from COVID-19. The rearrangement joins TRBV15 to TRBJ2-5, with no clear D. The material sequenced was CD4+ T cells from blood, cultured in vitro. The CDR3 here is CATSRVGLETQYF. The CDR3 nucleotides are TGTGCCACCAGCAGAGTTGGTCTGGAGACCCAGTACTTC.